This T cell receptor beta chain was captured by sequencing in a study of CXCR3-negative and CXCR3-positive naive CD8 T cells. It was by 5' RACE with UMI labels that the TRB cDNA libraries were prepared. TCRdb re-called the 5' RACE reads and gives one entry per CDR3 protein, without DNA. The sample is made up of roughly 99,000 distinct CDR3 sequences, and the top ten hold about 1% of it. Study outcomes and limitations: Memory cells differed in TRBV-TRBJ usage, but naive CXCR3-negative and CXCR3-positive cells had similar usage. TRB CDR3s were more hydrophobic in CXCR3-positive than in CXCR3-negative naive cells.

Regarding this clonotype: Its antigen is as yet unknown.

The specimen was naive CXCR3+ CD8+ T cells from blood. Subset: CD45RO-CCR7+CD27+CD95- naive CD8+ T cells expressing CXCR3 (TNR3+). The clonotype originates from a human donor in good health. Some clones in this sample may be carry-over from other donors' samples.

The CDR3 sequence is CASSFQDRGPNEQFF. The chain couples TRBV7-9 to TRBJ2-1; TCRdb reports TRBD1, a call that lacks DNA to check it against. The CDR3 is 15 residues long. Germline CDR1 and CDR2: SEHNR and FQNEAQ (reference sequence).